This T cell receptor (beta chain) was captured by sequencing in a study of shared clonotypes between healthy human individuals. As for the study in general: Donors, aged 18 to 49, were a couple of women and three men.

TCRdb's table, derived via immunoSEQ multiplex PCR, lists solely in-frame clones and lacks some. The repertoire holds over a million clones, over 95% seen once, with approximately 1.2% in the top ten. Turning to this clone: The antigen is not known.

Study-level points and caveats: The study drew on few donors, limiting represented genetic and exposure-history diversity.

From germline, CDR1 is KGHSH and CDR2 LQKENI. The V segment lost 0 bases and the J segment 5 bases; nucleotides outside the gene matches: 3. CDR3 length: 14 residues. The sample comprised naive CD4+ T cells sorted from blood. Subset given: CD45RA+ positively selected. The receptor's source is a man in his thirties or forties in good health. This rearrangement joins TRBV18 to TRBJ1-1, with 7 bases aligning to TRBD1. The CDR3 reads CASSPPKGATEAFF. DNA for the CDR3: TGTGCCAGCTCACCACCAAAGGGGGCGACTGAAGCTTTCTTT.